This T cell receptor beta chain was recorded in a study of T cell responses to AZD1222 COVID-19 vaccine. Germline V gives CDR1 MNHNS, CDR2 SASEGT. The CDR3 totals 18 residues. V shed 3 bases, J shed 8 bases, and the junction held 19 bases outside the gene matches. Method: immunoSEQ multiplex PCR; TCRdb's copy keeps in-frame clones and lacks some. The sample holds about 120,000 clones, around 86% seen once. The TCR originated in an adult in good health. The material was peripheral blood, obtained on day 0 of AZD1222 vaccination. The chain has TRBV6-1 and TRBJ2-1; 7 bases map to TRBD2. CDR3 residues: CASSDFQYSLGRGDEQFF. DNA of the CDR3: TGTGCCAGCAGTGACTTCCAGTACTCTCTAGGCCGGGGGGATGAGCAGTTCTTC.